The 27 T cell receptor beta chains given below trace back to one sample, sequenced in a study of identical twins. Each CDR3 protein gets one entry after TCRdb re-called the 5' RACE reads with MiXCR. The table includes more than 600,000 distinct CDR3 sequences, approximately 18% detected once. The data were also submitted as part of a second study, on T cells expressing NK-cell markers.

Sequenced: PBMCs. The receptors here all came from a woman under 30 in good health.

This clonotype has at least ten counts. V gene TRBV7-9 combines with J gene TRBJ2-1; possible D gene TRBD2, 5 bases. CDR3 length equals 15 residues. Trimming removed 5 bases at V and 1 base at J, with 12 bases between. CDR1 is SEHNR and CDR2 is FQNEAQ in the germline V gene (reference sequence). The CDR3 DNA sequence: TGTGCCAGCAGCCCTCGGACTTTTTCCTACAATGAGCAGTTCTTC. Translation: CASSPRTFSYNEQFF.

This clonotype has at least ten counts. Germline is not matched at one junction end, which may reflect a read error. The chain is built from TRBV12-3 or TRBV12-4 and TRBJ1-6; no definite D call. CDR3 length: 12 amino acids. In DNA form, the CDR3 reads TGCGCCAGCAGCTTTGGGGATTCACCCCTCCACTTT. Amino acids: CASSFGDSPLHF.

This clonotype was observed a handful of times. The J gene is TRBJ2-3, the V gene TRBV12-3 or TRBV12-4; TRBD2 matches 15 bases. The CDR3 runs 17 residues. V lost 4 bases, J lost 6 bases, and 8 bases stayed unmatched. The CDR3 protein is CASSSGTSGGHGDTQYF. The CDR3 region has the DNA TGTGCCAGCAGTTCCGGGACTAGCGGGGGGCACGGGGATACGCAGTATTTT.

This clonotype was recorded a few times. The CDR3 DNA reads as TGCAGTGCTACCGACAGGGTTAAGGGCAATGAGCAGTTCTTC. Translating it yields CSATDRVKGNEQFF. This chain uses TRBV20-1 with TRBJ2-1; 7 bases align to TRBD1. V trimming: 4 bases; J trimming: 6 bases; junction bases outside the gene matches: 9. Germline CDR1 is DFQATT and CDR2 is SNEGSKA (reference sequence). This CDR3 is 14 amino acids long.

This clonotype was detected only a few times. V is TRBV6-5 and J is TRBJ1-2; D is unclear. This CDR3 has 13 amino acids. From germline, CDR1 is MNHEY and CDR2 SVGAGI. Trimming removed 3 bases from V and 3 bases from J, with 8 bases in between. The CDR3 nucleotides are TGTGCCAGCAGTTATGACCGACACTATGGCTACACCTTC. This encodes CASSYDRHYGYTF.

The table lists this clonotype with a few counts. The chain recombines TRBV6-5 with TRBJ2-1; 9 bases match TRBD1. The CDR3 is made up of 15 amino acids. Germline assignment: CDR1 MNHEY and CDR2 SVGAGI. The V segment lost 0 bases and the J segment 8 bases; nucleotides outside the gene matches: 5. This CDR3 is CASSYSGQGGHEQFF. CDR3 nucleotide sequence: TGTGCCAGCAGTTACTCGGGACAGGGAGGTCATGAGCAGTTCTTC.

In its sample, this clonotype was seen a few times. This chain links TRBV5-1 with TRBJ2-3; the match to TRBD2 covers 7 bases. The CDR3 is 14 residues long. CDR1 SGHRS and CDR2 YFSETQ come from the germline V gene. J lost 6 bases, V lost 4 bases, and 8 bases had no gene match. CDR3 nucleotides: TGCGCCAGCAGCCTCCGACTAGCTTCGGATACGCAGTATTTT. This codes for CASSLRLASDTQYF.

This clonotype was observed a handful of times. This chain joins TRBV27 and TRBJ2-3; no clear D. V was pared by 5 bases and J by 2 bases, with 8 bases between. There are 13 residues in the CDR3. Per the germline V gene, CDR1 is MNHEY and CDR2 is SMNVEV (reference sequence). The CDR3, as DNA: TGTGCCAGCAGTCGCGCTAACACAGATACGCAGTATTTT. This codes for CASSRANTDTQYF.

This clonotype showed up just a few times. The junction departs from germline at one end; a sequencing error may be responsible. The chain links TRBV20-1 to TRBJ2-1, with 10 positions matching TRBD2. Germline CDR1 reads DFQATT; CDR2 reads SNEGSKA (reference sequence). This CDR3 is 16 amino acids long. The CDR3 sequence is CSARAITSGEYNEQFF. CDR3 sequence (DNA): TGCAGTGCCAGAGCGATAACTAGCGGGGAGTACAATGAGCAGTTCTTC.

The genes are TRBV4-3 and TRBJ2-5; 9 nucleotides match TRBD2. The CDR3 extends over 16 amino acids. CDR1 is LGHNA, CDR2 YSLEER, per germline. Trimming at V came to 4 bases and at J to 0 bases, leaving 6 bases not matched to a gene. CDR3 bases: TGCGCCAGCAGCCCCCCTAGCGGGGAGTACCAAGAGACCCAGTACTTC. Translating gives CASSPPSGEYQETQYF.

The rearrangement links TRBV12-3 or TRBV12-4 to TRBJ1-5, with D possibly being TRBD1 (6 bases). The CDR3 is made up of 14 amino acids. V was pared by 1 base and J by 5 bases, with 9 bases between. The CDR3, as DNA: TGTGCCAGCAGTTTAGATCGGGGGCATCAGCCCCAGCATTTT. Residues: CASSLDRGHQPQHF.

The chain uses TRBV9 and TRBJ2-5, with D possibly being TRBD1 or TRBD2 (5 bases each). CDR1 is SGDLS, CDR2 YYNGEE, per germline. V was cut by 4 bases and J by 5 bases, with 18 bases left in between. CDR3 length: 15 residues. The CDR3 sequence: CASSPPGQGRETQYF. For the CDR3, the DNA is TGTGCCAGCAGCCCTCCGGGGCAGGGAAGGGAGACCCAGTACTTC.

There are a few counts of this clonotype. The chain is built from TRBV11-2 and TRBJ2-5; D is possibly TRBD1 (5 bases). V was clipped by 1 base and J by 5 bases, with 14 bases between them. This CDR3 is built from 15 residues. The V gene's germline CDR1 is SGHAT and CDR2 FQNNGV. The CDR3 spells CASSLGQGFQETQYF. CDR3 in DNA: TGTGCCAGCAGCTTAGGCCAGGGTTTTCAGGAGACCCAGTACTTC.

This clonotype was counted only a few times. CDR3 in amino acids: CASSGTGGEYQETQYF. In DNA, the CDR3 is TGTGCCAGCAGCGGAACAGGGGGCGAGTACCAAGAGACCCAGTACTTC. This chain connects TRBV7-6 to TRBJ2-5, with TRBD1 identical over 9 bases. The germline V gene has CDR1 SGHVS and CDR2 FNYEAQ. After removal of 5 bases from V and 0 bases from J, the junction contained 7 bases not matched to a gene. The CDR3 length is 16 residues.

In its sample, this clonotype was seen a few times. V is TRBV20-1 and J is TRBJ2-5; D gene ambiguous. V lost 5 bases and J lost 5, with 15 bases in between. The germline gives CDR1 DFQATT, CDR2 SNEGSKA (reference sequence). The CDR3 has 13 residues. Written as DNA, the CDR3 is TGCAGTGCTCCTGACGGAGTGTGGGAGACCCAGTACTTC. It is translated as CSAPDGVWETQYF.

V gene TRBV5-6 combines with J gene TRBJ1-5; D possibly corresponds to TRBD1 (5 bases). The CDR3 runs 16 residues. Germline V gene lookup returns CDR1 SGHDT and CDR2 YYEEEE. With 3 bases removed from V and 4 bases from J, the gap between germline ends came to 17 bases. This CDR3 reads CASSSGQGQRNQPQHF. The CDR3 DNA reads as TGTGCCAGCAGCTCAGGCCAGGGCCAGAGAAATCAGCCCCAGCATTTT.

This clonotype has more than one count but fewer than ten. The chain joins TRBV20-1 to TRBJ1-5, with a weak D call TRBD1 (6 bases). Per the germline V gene, CDR1 is DFQATT and CDR2 is SNEGSKA (reference sequence). CDR3 length equals 12 residues. The V end lost 3 bases, the J end lost 6 bases, and 9 bases lay between the germline ends. This CDR3 reads CSARTGSQPQHF. As DNA, the CDR3 is TGCAGTGCTAGGACAGGAAGTCAGCCCCAGCATTTT.

This clonotype occurred a few times. The V and J genes are TRBV6-2 or TRBV6-3 and TRBJ2-1; tentatively, D is TRBD2 (6 bases). The germline gives CDR1 MNHEY, CDR2 SVGEGT. Trimming pared 5 bases from V and 1 base from J, leaving 15 bases between. The CDR3 extends over 16 amino acids. CDR3 in amino acids: CASSPPGLLSYNEQFF. In nucleotides, the CDR3 is TGTGCCAGCAGTCCCCCGGGACTCCTTTCCTACAATGAGCAGTTCTTC.

The J gene is TRBJ2-7, the V gene TRBV20-1; a possible D gene is TRBD2 (6 bases). The ends were cut back, 3 bases at V and 3 bases at J, with 12 bases in the middle. Germline-derived CDR1 and CDR2 are DFQATT and SNEGSKA (reference sequence). The CDR3 sequence is 13 residues long. CDR3 DNA: TGCAGTGCTAGGGCACTAGCAAACTACGAGCAGTACTTC. Translated, it gives CSARALANYEQYF.

V and J are TRBV29-1 and TRBJ1-1; D not resolved. V dropped 4 bases and J dropped 0 bases, with 3 bases sitting between them. The CDR3 consists of 11 residues. Germline CDR1 and CDR2: SQVTM and ANQGSEA. The CDR3 is CSVALNTEAFF. DNA of the CDR3: TGCAGCGTTGCGCTGAACACTGAAGCTTTCTTT.

A few counts support this clonotype. This chain joins TRBV12-3 or TRBV12-4 and TRBJ2-1; TRBD2 matches 15 bases. V shed 6 bases and J 0 bases; nucleotides not matched to a gene: 6. This CDR3 comprises 18 residues. CDR3 DNA: TGTGCCAGCAGGTGGGGACTAGCGGGGGGAAGCTCCTACAATGAGCAGTTCTTC. This gives the protein CASRWGLAGGSSYNEQFF.

This chain joins TRBV2 and TRBJ2-5; TRBD2 matches 10 bases. The CDR3 consists of 16 residues. CDR1 and CDR2 from the germline V gene are SNHLY and FYNNEI. The V and J ends lost 1 base and 3 bases, in that order; junction bases with no gene match: 5. The CDR3 loop reads CASSEGLAGVEETQYF. Here the CDR3 DNA reads TGTGCCAGCAGTGAAGGGCTAGCGGGGGTGGAAGAGACCCAGTACTTC. Full variable domain (missing parts from reference TRBV2 and TRBJ2-5): EPEVTQTPSHQVTQMGQEVILRCVPISNHLYFYWYRQILGQKVEFLVSFYNNEISEKSEIFDDQFSVERPDGSNFTLKIRSTKLEDSAMYFCASSEGLAGVEETQYFGPGTRLLVL.

The chain links TRBV4-1 to TRBJ1-1; D unresolved. CDR1 and CDR2 (germline): MGHRA, YSYEKL. With 7 bases removed from V and 5 bases from J, the gap between germline ends came to 14 bases. This CDR3 is 13 amino acids long. CDR3 protein: CASTIREETEAFF. For the CDR3, the DNA is TGCGCCAGCACCATCAGAGAGGAAACTGAAGCTTTCTTT.

This chain links TRBV29-1 with TRBJ2-7; 14 nucleotides match TRBD2. Germline CDR1 SQVTM, CDR2 ANQGSEA. V lost 6 bases to trimming and J lost 1 base; unmatched junction nucleotides: 8. This CDR3 is 16 amino acids long. CDR3 DNA: TGCAGCGTCGCCGGGACTAGCGGGAGTAGGTCCTACGAGCAGTACTTC. This codes for CSVAGTSGSRSYEQYF.

This clonotype was seen only a few times. The chain has TRBV12-3 or TRBV12-4 and TRBJ2-1, with 14 bases that match TRBD2. J was trimmed by 5 bases and V by 6 bases; bases with no gene match: 9. The CDR3 spans 17 residues. Here the CDR3 reads CASRHRLAGGINNEQFF. CDR3 sequence (DNA): TGTGCCAGCAGACATCGACTAGCGGGGGGGATCAACAATGAGCAGTTCTTC.

The table lists this clonotype with a few counts. V usage is TRBV10-2 and J usage is TRBJ2-2, with 10 bases identical to TRBD2. V shed 5 bases and J 6 bases; nucleotides not matched to a gene: 3. This CDR3 has 14 amino acids. Germline CDR1 WSHSY, CDR2 SAAADI. For the CDR3, the DNA is TGCGCCAGCAGTAAGCGGGGGGGCCCCGGGGAGCTGTTTTTT. It translates to CASSKRGGPGELFF.

The J gene is TRBJ2-5, the V gene TRBV29-1, with 7 bases aligning to TRBD2. Trimming cost V 4 bases and J 4 bases; bases outside gene matches: 6. From germline, CDR1 is SQVTM and CDR2 ANQGSEA. The CDR3 length is 13 residues. The CDR3 sequence is CSVAAGVGETQYF. Written as DNA, the CDR3 is TGCAGCGTTGCCGCGGGAGTGGGAGAGACCCAGTACTTC.